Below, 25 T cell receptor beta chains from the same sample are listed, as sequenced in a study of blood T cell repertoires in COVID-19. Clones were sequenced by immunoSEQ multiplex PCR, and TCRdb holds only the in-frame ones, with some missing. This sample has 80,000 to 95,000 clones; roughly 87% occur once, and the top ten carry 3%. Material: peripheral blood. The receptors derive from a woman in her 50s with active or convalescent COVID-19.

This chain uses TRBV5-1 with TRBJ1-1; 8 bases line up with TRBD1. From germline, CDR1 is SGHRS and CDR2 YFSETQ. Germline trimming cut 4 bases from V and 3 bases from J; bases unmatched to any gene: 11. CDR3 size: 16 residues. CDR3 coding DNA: TGCGCCAGCAGCCCCGGGACAGGCGGAACCGACACTGAAGCTTTCTTT. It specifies CASSPGTGGTDTEAFF.

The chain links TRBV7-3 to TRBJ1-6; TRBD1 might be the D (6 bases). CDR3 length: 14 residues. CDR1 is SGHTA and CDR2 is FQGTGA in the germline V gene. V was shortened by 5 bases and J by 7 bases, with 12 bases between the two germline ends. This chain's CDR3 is CASSPGTRNSPLHF. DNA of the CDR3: TGTGCCAGCAGCCCAGGGACACGCAATTCACCCCTCCACTTT. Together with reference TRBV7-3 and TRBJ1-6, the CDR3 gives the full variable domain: GAGVSQTPSNKVTEKGKYVELRCDPISGHTALYWYRQSLGQGPEFLIYFQGTGAADDSGLPNDRFFAVRPEGSVSTLKIQRTERGDSAVYLCASSPGTRNSPLHFGNGTRLTVT.

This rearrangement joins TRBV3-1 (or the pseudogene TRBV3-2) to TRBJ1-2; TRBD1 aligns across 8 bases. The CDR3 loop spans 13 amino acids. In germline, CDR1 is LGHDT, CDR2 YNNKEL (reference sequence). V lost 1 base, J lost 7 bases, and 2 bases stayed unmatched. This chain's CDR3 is CASSQAGGGGYTF. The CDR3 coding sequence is TGTGCCAGCAGCCAAGCAGGGGGCGGTGGCTACACCTTC.

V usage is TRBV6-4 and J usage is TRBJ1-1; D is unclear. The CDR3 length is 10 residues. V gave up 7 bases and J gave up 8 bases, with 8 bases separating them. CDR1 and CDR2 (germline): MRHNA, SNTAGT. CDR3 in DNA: TGTGCCAGCATGGGGAGGGAAGCTTTCTTT. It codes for CASMGREAFF.

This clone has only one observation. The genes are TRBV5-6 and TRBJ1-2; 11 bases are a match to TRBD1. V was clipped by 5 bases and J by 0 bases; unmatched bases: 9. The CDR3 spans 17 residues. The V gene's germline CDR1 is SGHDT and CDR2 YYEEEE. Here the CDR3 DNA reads TGTGCCAGCAGGGAAGGGACAGGGGGTAGGTCTAACTATGGCTACACCTTC. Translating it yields CASREGTGGRSNYGYTF.

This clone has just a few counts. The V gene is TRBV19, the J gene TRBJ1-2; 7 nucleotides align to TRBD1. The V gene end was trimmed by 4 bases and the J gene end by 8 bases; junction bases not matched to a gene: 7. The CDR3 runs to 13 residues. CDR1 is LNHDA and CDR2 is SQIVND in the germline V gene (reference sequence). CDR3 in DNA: TGTGCCAGTAGTAACACAGGGGAGAGGGGCTACACCTTC. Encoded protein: CASSNTGERGYTF.

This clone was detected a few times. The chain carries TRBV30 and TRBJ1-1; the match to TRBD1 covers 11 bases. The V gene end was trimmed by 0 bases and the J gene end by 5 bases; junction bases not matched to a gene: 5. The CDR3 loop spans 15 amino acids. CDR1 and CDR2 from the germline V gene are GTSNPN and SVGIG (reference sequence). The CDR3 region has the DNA TGTGCCTGGAGTGTATTGGGACAGGGGGGGACTGAAGCTTTCTTT. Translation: CAWSVLGQGGTEAFF. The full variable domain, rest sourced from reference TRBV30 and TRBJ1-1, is SQTIHQWPATLVQPVGSPLSLECTVEGTSNPNLYWYRQAAGRGLQLLFYSVGIGQISSEVPQNLSASRPQDRQFILSSKKLLLSDSGFYLCAWSVLGQGGTEAFFGQGTRLTVV.

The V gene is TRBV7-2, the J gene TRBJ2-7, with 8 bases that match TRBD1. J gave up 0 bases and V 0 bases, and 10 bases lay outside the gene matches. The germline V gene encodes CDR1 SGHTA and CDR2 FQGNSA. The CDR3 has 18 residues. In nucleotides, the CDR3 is TGTGCCAGCAGCTTAGCTCCGACAGGGGCCCCAAACTCCTACGAGCAGTACTTC. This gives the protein CASSLAPTGAPNSYEQYF.

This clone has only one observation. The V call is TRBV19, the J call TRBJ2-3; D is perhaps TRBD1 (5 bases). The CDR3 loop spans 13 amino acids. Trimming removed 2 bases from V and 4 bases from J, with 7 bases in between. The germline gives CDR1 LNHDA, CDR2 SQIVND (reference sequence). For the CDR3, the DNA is TGTGCCAGTAGTATAACCAGGGCAGATACGCAGTATTTT. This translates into CASSITRADTQYF.

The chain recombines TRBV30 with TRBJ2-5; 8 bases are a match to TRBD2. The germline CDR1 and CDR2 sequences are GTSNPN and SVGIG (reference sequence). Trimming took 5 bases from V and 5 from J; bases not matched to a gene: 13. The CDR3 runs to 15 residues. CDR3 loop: CAWARRGLAVETQYF. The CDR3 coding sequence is TGTGCCTGGGCGCGGCGAGGACTAGCCGTCGAGACCCAGTACTTC.

CDR3 residues: CASSTRQGAYGYTF. DNA for the CDR3: TGTGCCAGCAGCACCCGCCAAGGGGCTTATGGCTACACCTTC. The J gene is TRBJ1-2, the V gene TRBV11-2; possibly TRBD1 for D (5 bases). This CDR3 region has 14 residues. The germline V and J ends were trimmed by 5 bases and 5 bases, with 15 bases remaining between them. Looked up from germline, CDR1 is SGHAT and CDR2 is FQNNGV.

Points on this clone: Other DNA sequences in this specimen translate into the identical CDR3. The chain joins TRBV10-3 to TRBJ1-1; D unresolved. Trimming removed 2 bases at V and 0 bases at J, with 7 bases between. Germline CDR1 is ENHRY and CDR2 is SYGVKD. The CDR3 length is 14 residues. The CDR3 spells CAISEGSMNTEAFF. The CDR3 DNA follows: TGTGCCATCAGTGAGGGCAGTATGAACACTGAAGCTTTCTTT.

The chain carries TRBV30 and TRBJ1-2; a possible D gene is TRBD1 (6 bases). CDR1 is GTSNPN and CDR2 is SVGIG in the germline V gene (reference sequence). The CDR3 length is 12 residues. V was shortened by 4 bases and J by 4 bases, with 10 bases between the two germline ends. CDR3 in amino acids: CAWTGVVYGYTF. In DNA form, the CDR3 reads TGTGCCTGGACAGGGGTGGTCTATGGCTACACCTTC.

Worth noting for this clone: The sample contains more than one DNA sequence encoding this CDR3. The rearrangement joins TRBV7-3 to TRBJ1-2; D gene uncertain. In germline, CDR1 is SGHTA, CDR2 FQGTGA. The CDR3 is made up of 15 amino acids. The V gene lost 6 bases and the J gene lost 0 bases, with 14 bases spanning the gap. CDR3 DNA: TGTGCCAGCAGTCCCTCGGGGTTAGCTAACTATGGCTACACCTTC. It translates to CASSPSGLANYGYTF.

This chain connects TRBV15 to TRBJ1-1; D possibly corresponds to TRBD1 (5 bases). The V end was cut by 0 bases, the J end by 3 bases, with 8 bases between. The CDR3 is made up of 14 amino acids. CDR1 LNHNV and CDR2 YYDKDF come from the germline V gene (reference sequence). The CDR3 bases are TGTGCCACCAGCAGAGAAGCGGGGGACACTGAAGCTTTCTTT. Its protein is CATSREAGDTEAFF.

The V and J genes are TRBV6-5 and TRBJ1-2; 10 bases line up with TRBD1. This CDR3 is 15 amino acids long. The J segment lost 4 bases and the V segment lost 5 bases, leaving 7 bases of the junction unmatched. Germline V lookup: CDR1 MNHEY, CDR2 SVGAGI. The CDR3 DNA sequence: TGTGCCAGCAGTAAACCGGGACAGGGGACCTATGGCTACACCTTC. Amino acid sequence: CASSKPGQGTYGYTF.

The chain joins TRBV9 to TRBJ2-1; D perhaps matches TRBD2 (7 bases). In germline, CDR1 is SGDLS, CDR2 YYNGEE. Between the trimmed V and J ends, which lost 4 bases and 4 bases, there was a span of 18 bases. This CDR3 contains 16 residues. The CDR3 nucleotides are TGTGCCAGCAGCTTGTTGTGGGGGGGCGTTTACAATGAGCAGTTCTTC. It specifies CASSLLWGGVYNEQFF.

The DNA of the CDR3 is TGTGCCAGTAGTATGGGACAAGAGAATGAAAAACTGTTTTTT. Translating gives CASSMGQENEKLFF. The chain is built from TRBV19 and TRBJ1-4; a possible D gene is TRBD1 (6 bases). From germline, CDR1 is LNHDA and CDR2 SQIVND (reference sequence). There are 14 residues in the CDR3. V lost 3 bases and J 5 bases, leaving 10 bases between the germline ends.

CDR3 sequence (DNA): TGTGCCAGCAGTCCCCGTGAAGGGAGAATTTACGAGCAGTACTTC. As protein: CASSPREGRIYEQYF. J is TRBJ2-7 and V is TRBV27; D might be TRBD2 (5 bases). Germline CDR1 is MNHEY and CDR2 is SMNVEV (reference sequence). The CDR3 covers 15 residues. The V end lost 5 bases, the J end lost 4 bases, and 18 bases lay between the germline ends.

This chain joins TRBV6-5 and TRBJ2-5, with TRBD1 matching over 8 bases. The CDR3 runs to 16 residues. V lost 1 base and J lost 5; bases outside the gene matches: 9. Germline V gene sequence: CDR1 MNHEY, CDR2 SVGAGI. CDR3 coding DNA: TGTGCCAGCAGTTACTTCGATGGACAGGGTTATGAGACCCAGTACTTC. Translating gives CASSYFDGQGYETQYF.

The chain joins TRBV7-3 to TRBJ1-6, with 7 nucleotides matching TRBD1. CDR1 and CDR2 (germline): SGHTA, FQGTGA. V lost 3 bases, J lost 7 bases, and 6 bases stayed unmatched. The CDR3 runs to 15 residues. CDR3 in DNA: TGTGCCAGCAGCTTCGCAGGGGGAGAAAATTCACCCCTCCACTTT. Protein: CASSFAGGENSPLHF.

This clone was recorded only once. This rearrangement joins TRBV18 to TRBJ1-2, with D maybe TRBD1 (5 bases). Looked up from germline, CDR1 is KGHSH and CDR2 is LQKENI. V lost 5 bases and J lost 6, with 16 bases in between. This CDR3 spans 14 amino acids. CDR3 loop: CASSLTEQEHGYTF. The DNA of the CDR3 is TGTGCCAGCTCATTGACAGAGCAGGAGCATGGCTACACCTTC.

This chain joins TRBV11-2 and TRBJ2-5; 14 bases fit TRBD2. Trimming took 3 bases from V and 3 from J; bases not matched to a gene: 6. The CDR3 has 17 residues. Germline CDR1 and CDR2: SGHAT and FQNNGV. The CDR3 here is CASSFSGTSGGKETQYF. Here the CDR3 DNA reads TGTGCCAGCAGCTTTAGCGGGACTAGCGGGGGTAAAGAGACCCAGTACTTC.

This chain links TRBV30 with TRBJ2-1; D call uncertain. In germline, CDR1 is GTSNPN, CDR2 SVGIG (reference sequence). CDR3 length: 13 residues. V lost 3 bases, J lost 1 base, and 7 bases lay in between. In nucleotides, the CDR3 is TGTGCCTGGAGGGGCCGTTCCTACAATGAGCAGTTCTTC. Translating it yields CAWRGRSYNEQFF.

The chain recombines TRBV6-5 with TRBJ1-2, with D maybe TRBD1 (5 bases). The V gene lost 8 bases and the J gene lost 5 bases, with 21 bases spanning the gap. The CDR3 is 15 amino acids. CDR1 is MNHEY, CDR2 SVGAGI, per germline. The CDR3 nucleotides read TGTGCCAGCCACCCTGGACATACCTTGGGATATGGCTACACCTTC. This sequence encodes CASHPGHTLGYGYTF.